Shown below are 22 T cell receptor beta chains from a single sample sequenced in a study of CD8+ T cells in alopecia areata. cDNA reverse transcribed from extracted RNA served as the sequencing template. Libraries were prepared by immunoSEQ multiplex PCR; TCRdb keeps only in-frame clonotypes and omits some of them. The sample yields roughly 190,000 clones, roughly 60% seen once. Sample treatment: oral pan-JAK inhibitor, 5-10 mg twice daily. Sequenced material: CD4+ T cells sorted from blood, taken at week 24, from a patient treated with tofacitinib. The receptors come from a human donor with alopecia areata.

This chain uses TRBV29-1 with TRBJ1-1; D is undetermined. Germline assignment: CDR1 SQVTM and CDR2 ANQGSEA. V was trimmed by 7 bases and J by 1 base, leaving 13 bases between them. The CDR3 has 13 residues. CDR3 protein: CSAPESANTEAFF. CDR3 DNA: TGCAGCGCCCCCGAGAGCGCGAACACTGAAGCTTTCTTT.

This clone has just a few counts. The chain couples TRBV30 to TRBJ1-1; D unclear. The germline gives CDR1 GTSNPN, CDR2 SVGIG (reference sequence). The CDR3 has 12 amino acids. Trimming took 2 bases from V and 7 from J, leaving 11 bases between them. CDR3 amino acids: CAWSPGVNEAFF. CDR3 bases: TGTGCCTGGAGTCCTGGGGTCAATGAAGCTTTCTTT. The full variable domain, in which reference TRBV30 and TRBJ1-1 provide the parts outside the CDR3, is SQTIHQWPATLVQPVGSPLSLECTVEGTSNPNLYWYRQAAGRGLQLLFYSVGIGQISSEVPQNLSASRPQDRQFILSSKKLLLSDSGFYLCAWSPGVNEAFFGQGTRLTVV.

This chain links TRBV29-1 with TRBJ1-1, with unresolved D. Germline CDR1 and CDR2: SQVTM and ANQGSEA. The CDR3 extends over 11 amino acids. Trimming pared 5 bases from V and 1 base from J, leaving 5 bases between. The CDR3 sequence is CSVKGNTEAFF. For the CDR3, the DNA is TGCAGCGTTAAAGGGAACACTGAAGCTTTCTTT.

The rearrangement links TRBV6-1 to TRBJ2-3, with 7 nucleotides matching TRBD1. Trimming cost V 3 bases and J 4 bases; bases outside gene matches: 10. The CDR3 has 16 amino acids. Germline assignment: CDR1 MNHNS and CDR2 SASEGT. CDR3 sequence: CASSEATGVGADTQYF. CDR3 in DNA: TGTGCCAGCAGTGAGGCAACAGGGGTGGGCGCAGATACGCAGTATTTT.

This sequence joins TRBV7-6 and TRBJ2-1; either TRBD1 or TRBD2 may supply D (8 bases each). This CDR3 is 16 amino acids long. Deletions cut 4 bases from V and 10 bases from J, with 23 bases between. The germline V gene has CDR1 SGHVS and CDR2 FNYEAQ. For the CDR3, the DNA is TGTGCCAGCAGCTCATTAGGGACTAGGAGGACAGGGGAGCAGTTCTTC. Protein sequence: CASSSLGTRRTGEQFF.

The chain employs TRBV29-1 and TRBJ1-2; perhaps TRBD1 as D (6 bases). Trimming removed 5 bases at V and 8 bases at J, with 18 bases between. The CDR3 contains 13 residues. The germline gives CDR1 SQVTM, CDR2 ANQGSEA. The DNA for the CDR3 is TGCAGCGTTATCGACGGGGGAGGGGGGGGCTACACCTTC. This sequence encodes CSVIDGGGGGYTF.

This chain links TRBV7-2 with TRBJ1-1, with 9 bases fitting TRBD1. The CDR3 is made up of 13 amino acids. Unmatched junction bases numbered 3, after V lost 4 bases and J lost 6 bases. CDR1 is SGHTA and CDR2 is FQGNSA in the germline V gene. The chain's CDR3 is CASSYRGQSEAFF. The CDR3 DNA reads as TGTGCCAGCAGCTACAGGGGGCAATCTGAAGCTTTCTTT.

V gene TRBV10-3 combines with J gene TRBJ2-2; D possibly uses TRBD1 or TRBD2 (5 bases each). V was clipped by 4 bases and J by 9 bases, with 12 bases between them. The length of the CDR3 is 13 residues. Germline V gene sequence: CDR1 ENHRY, CDR2 SYGVKD. CDR3 protein: CAISGDPYRELFF. CDR3 DNA sequence: TGTGCCATCAGTGGGGACCCCTACCGGGAGCTGTTTTTT.

The CDR3 bases are TGTGCCAGCAGCTTAGCGACCTGGAAAGGCGGGGAGACCCAGTACTTC. This codes for CASSLATWKGGETQYF. This chain joins TRBV7-2 and TRBJ2-5; tentative D call: TRBD2 (5 bases). CDR1 is SGHTA, CDR2 FQGNSA, per germline. V lost 0 bases and J 5 bases, leaving 16 bases between the germline ends. The CDR3 consists of 16 residues.

The chain is built from TRBV2 and TRBJ2-2; TRBD2 agrees at 7 bases. The junction had 8 bases not matched to a gene; V was cut back by 6 bases and J by 4 bases. The CDR3 is 15 amino acids. Germline lookup yields CDR1 SNHLY and CDR2 FYNNEI. The CDR3 region is CASRAGGDLTGELFF. DNA of the CDR3: TGTGCCAGCAGAGCTGGGGGGGACCTCACCGGGGAGCTGTTTTTT.

This clone came up many times. The V call is TRBV29-1, the J call TRBJ2-2; D is possibly TRBD1 (6 bases). Trimming shortened V by 7 bases and J by 5 bases, and 14 bases separated the two germline ends. Germline CDR1 and CDR2: SQVTM and ANQGSEA. The CDR3 is made up of 13 amino acids. The CDR3 is CSGWMQGTGELFF. Written as DNA, the CDR3 is TGCAGCGGCTGGATGCAGGGGACCGGGGAGCTGTTTTTT.

The gene calls are TRBV5-1 and TRBJ1-2, with D possibly being TRBD1 (6 bases). Trimming took 2 bases from V and 4 from J, leaving 15 bases between them. Germline CDR1 SGHRS, CDR2 YFSETQ. The CDR3 totals 15 residues. This CDR3 reads CASSFGQSSGYGYTF. The CDR3 bases are TGCGCCAGCAGCTTCGGACAGTCATCTGGCTATGGCTACACCTTC.

There are a few counts of this clone. The chain recombines TRBV5-6 with TRBJ1-4; D is undetermined. The germline V gene has CDR1 SGHDT and CDR2 YYEEEE. Trimming stripped 2 bases from V and 8 bases from J, with 13 bases between. The CDR3 length is 14 residues. CDR3 residues: CASSFEGLNEKLFF. The CDR3 DNA sequence: TGTGCCAGCAGCTTCGAGGGTTTGAACGAAAAACTGTTTTTT.

The chain links TRBV6-5 to TRBJ2-2; D may be TRBD2 (7 bases). Trimming removed 6 bases from V and 4 bases from J, with 15 bases in between. This CDR3 contains 15 residues. Germline CDR1 reads MNHEY; CDR2 reads SVGAGI. CDR3 nucleotide sequence: TGTGCCAGCAGCTCCCCAGGGGAGGGCACCGGGGAGCTGTTTTTT. Translation gives CASSSPGEGTGELFF.

This clone has just a few counts. The V gene is TRBV5-1, the J gene TRBJ2-5; D ambiguous. The germline V gene has CDR1 SGHRS and CDR2 YFSETQ. The V gene lost 7 bases and the J gene lost 1 base, with 5 bases spanning the gap. CDR3 size: 11 residues. The CDR3 DNA is TGCGCCAGCGCTACCCAAGAGACCCAGTACTTC. Its translation is CASATQETQYF.

The chain is built from TRBV11-2 and TRBJ2-6; D is undetermined. The ends were cut back, 4 bases at V and 2 bases at J, with 0 bases in the middle. The CDR3 loop spans 12 amino acids. CDR1 is SGHAT, CDR2 FQNNGV, per germline. The CDR3 bases are TGTGCCAGCAGCTCTGGGGCCAACGTCCTGACTTTC. The encoded protein is CASSSGANVLTF.

The V call is TRBV27, the J call TRBJ2-5; 8 bases are shared with TRBD2. Trimming at V came to 5 bases and at J to 2 bases, leaving 13 bases not matched to a gene. The CDR3 has 17 amino acids. Germline V CDR1 and CDR2: MNHEY, SMNVEV (reference sequence). The CDR3 nucleotides read TGTGCCAGCAGTCGAGCGCCGGGACTAGGAATACAAGAGACCCAGTACTTC. Residues: CASSRAPGLGIQETQYF.

Of note for this clone: Other DNA sequences in this specimen translate into the identical CDR3. The gene calls are TRBV7-2 and TRBJ1-5, with unresolved D. Germline values: CDR1 SGHTA, CDR2 FQGNSA. CDR3 length: 13 residues. V was shortened by 1 base and J by 4 bases, with 5 bases between the two germline ends. The CDR3 nucleotides read TGTGCCAGCAGCTTAGAGCGGAATCAGCCCCAGCATTTT. Amino acids: CASSLERNQPQHF.

This sequence joins TRBV30 and TRBJ2-3; D possibly corresponds to TRBD2 (6 bases). This CDR3 comprises 14 residues. Trimming removed 3 bases from V and 2 bases from J, with 12 bases in between. CDR1 is GTSNPN, CDR2 SVGIG, per germline (reference sequence). The CDR3 here is CAWRGLDNTDTQYF. The CDR3 coding sequence is TGTGCCTGGAGGGGACTCGATAACACAGATACGCAGTATTTT.

The chain has TRBV29-1 and TRBJ2-7; D is possibly TRBD1 or TRBD2 (6 bases each). Germline CDR1 SQVTM, CDR2 ANQGSEA. The CDR3 sequence is 12 residues long. Deletions cut 5 bases from V and 5 bases from J, with 13 bases between. The CDR3 bases are TGCAGCGTTAAACAGGGAGGCGACGAGCAGTACTTC. It specifies CSVKQGGDEQYF.

The chain couples TRBV6-5 to TRBJ1-5; maybe TRBD1 (5 bases). The CDR3 covers 14 residues. Trimming shortened V by 3 bases and J by 4 bases, and 10 bases separated the two germline ends. Germline loops: CDR1 MNHEY, CDR2 SVGAGI. The CDR3 sequence is CASSYRGLNQPQHF. The CDR3 DNA sequence: TGTGCCAGCAGTTATAGGGGTCTAAATCAGCCCCAGCATTTT.

The V and J genes are TRBV29-1 and TRBJ1-2, with D possibly matching TRBD1 (5 bases). Trimming stripped 6 bases from V and 5 bases from J, with 16 bases between. The germline V gene encodes CDR1 SQVTM and CDR2 ANQGSEA. CDR3 length equals 13 residues. The CDR3 spells CSVGETRQYGYTF. In DNA form, the CDR3 reads TGCAGCGTGGGGGAGACTAGACAGTATGGCTACACCTTC.